The clone carrying this TCR beta chain was detected a few times. Its antigen is not identified. The source of the sample is a study of T cell responses to AZD1222 COVID-19 vaccine. Whole-study results and caveats: Receipt of two AZD1222 doses was followed by a rise in Spike-specific TCR breadth and depth.

Here immunoSEQ multiplex PCR was the method, and the copy in TCRdb shows in-frame clones only, minus some. Of 150,000 or so clones listed, about 92% are singletons. Germline assignment: CDR1 MNHNS and CDR2 SASEGT. V was clipped by 2 bases and J by 1 base, with 6 bases between them. The CDR3 contains 15 residues. The TCR originated in an adult in good health. The sequencing used peripheral blood, collected on day 0 of AZD1222 vaccination. The chain is built from TRBV6-1 and TRBJ2-6; D not certain. CDR3 nucleotides: TGTGCCAGCAGTGAAATTAGTTCTGGGGCCAACGTCCTGACTTTC. Translation: CASSEISSGANVLTF.